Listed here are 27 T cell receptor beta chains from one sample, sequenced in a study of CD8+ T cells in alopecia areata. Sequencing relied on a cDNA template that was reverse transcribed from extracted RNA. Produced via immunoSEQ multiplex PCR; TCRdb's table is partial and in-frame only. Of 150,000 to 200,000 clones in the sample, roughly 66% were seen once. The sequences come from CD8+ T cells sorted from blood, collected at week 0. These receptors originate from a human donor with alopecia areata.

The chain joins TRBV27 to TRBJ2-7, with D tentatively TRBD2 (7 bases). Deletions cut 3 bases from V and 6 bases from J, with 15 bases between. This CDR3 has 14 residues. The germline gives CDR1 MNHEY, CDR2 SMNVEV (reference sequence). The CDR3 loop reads CASSLAGARLEQYF. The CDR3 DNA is TGTGCCAGCAGTTTGGCGGGGGCCCGTCTCGAGCAGTACTTC.

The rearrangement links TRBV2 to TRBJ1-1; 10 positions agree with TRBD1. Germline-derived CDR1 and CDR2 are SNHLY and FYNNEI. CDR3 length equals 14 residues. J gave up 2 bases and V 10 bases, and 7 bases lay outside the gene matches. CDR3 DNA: TGTGCCACCCTACGGACAGGGGGAAACACTGAAGCTTTCTTT. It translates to CATLRTGGNTEAFF.

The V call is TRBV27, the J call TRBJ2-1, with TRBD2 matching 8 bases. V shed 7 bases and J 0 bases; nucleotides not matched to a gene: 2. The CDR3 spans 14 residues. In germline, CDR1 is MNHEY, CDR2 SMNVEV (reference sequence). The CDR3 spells CASIGGGSYNEQFF. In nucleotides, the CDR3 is TGTGCCAGCATCGGGGGGGGCTCCTACAATGAGCAGTTCTTC.

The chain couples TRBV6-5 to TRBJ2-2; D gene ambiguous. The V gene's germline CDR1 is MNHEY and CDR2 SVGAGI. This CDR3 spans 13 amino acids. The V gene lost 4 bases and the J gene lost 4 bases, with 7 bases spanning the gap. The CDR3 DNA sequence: TGTGCCAGCAGTTTGATCGGCACCGGGGAGCTGTTTTTT. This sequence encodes CASSLIGTGELFF.

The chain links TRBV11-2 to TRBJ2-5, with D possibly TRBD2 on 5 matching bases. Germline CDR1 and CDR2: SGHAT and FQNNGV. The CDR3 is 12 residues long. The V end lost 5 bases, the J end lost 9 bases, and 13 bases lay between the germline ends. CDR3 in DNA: TGTGCCAGCAGCCCGGACTCGCGGGCCCAGTACTTC. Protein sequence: CASSPDSRAQYF.

The CDR3 sequence is CASRLAPGQAKETQYF. CDR3 coding DNA: TGTGCCAGCAGGTTGGCCCCGGGACAGGCTAAAGAGACCCAGTACTTC. This chain joins TRBV2 and TRBJ2-5; 8 bases line up with TRBD1. Germline V gene lookup returns CDR1 SNHLY and CDR2 FYNNEI. There are 16 residues in the CDR3. With 6 bases clipped from V and 3 bases from J, the junction kept 12 bases outside the gene matches.

This CDR3 reads CASSDIGGRYEKLFF. The CDR3 coding sequence is TGTGCCAGCAGCGACATCGGGGGGCGATATGAAAAACTGTTTTTT. The chain links TRBV27 to TRBJ1-4; a possible D gene is TRBD1 (6 bases). V lost 6 bases and J lost 6, with 17 bases in between. Germline CDR1 MNHEY, CDR2 SMNVEV (reference sequence). CDR3 size: 15 residues.

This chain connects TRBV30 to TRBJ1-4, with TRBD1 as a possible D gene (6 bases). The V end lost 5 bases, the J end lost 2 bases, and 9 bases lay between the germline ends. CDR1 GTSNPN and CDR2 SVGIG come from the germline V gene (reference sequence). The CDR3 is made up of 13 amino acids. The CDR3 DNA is TGTGCCTGGGGCCAGGGGACTAATGAAAAACTGTTTTTT. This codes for CAWGQGTNEKLFF.

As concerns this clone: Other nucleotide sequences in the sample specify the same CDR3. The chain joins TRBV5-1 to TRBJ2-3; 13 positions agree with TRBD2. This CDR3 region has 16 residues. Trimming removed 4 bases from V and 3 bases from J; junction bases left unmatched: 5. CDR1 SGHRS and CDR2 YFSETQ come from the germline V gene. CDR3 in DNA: TGCGCCAGCAGCCTACGGACTAGCGGGGGTACAGATACGCAGTATTTT. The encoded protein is CASSLRTSGGTDTQYF.

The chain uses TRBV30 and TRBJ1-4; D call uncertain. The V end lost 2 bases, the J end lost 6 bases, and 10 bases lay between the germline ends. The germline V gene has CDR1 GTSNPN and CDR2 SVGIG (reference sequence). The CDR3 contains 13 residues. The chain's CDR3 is CAWSLGWDEKLFF. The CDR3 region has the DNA TGTGCCTGGAGTCTGGGGTGGGATGAAAAACTGTTTTTT.

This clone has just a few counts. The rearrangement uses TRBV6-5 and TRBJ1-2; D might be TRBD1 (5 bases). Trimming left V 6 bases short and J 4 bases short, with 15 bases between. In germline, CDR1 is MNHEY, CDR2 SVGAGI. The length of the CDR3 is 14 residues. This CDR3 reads CASSPRARLYGYTF. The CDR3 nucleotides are TGTGCCAGCAGCCCCAGGGCGCGTCTCTATGGCTACACCTTC.

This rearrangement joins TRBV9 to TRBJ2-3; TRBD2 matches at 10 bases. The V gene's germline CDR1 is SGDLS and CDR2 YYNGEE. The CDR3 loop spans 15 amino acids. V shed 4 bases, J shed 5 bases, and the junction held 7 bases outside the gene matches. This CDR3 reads CASSLAGGVGDTQYF. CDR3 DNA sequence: TGTGCCAGCAGCTTAGCGGGGGGTGTGGGAGATACGCAGTATTTT.

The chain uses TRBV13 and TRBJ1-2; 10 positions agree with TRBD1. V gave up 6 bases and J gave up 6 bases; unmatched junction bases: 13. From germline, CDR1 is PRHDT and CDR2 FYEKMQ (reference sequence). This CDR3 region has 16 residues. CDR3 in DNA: TGTGCCAGCAGGTACCCACCCGGACAGGGGGTGGATGGCTACACCTTC. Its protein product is CASRYPPGQGVDGYTF.

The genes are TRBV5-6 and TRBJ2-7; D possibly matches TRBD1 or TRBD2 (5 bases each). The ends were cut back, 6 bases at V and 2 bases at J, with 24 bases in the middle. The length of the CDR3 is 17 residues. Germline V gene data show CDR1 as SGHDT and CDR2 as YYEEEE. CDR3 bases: TGTGCCAGCACCCCGTTTGCCGTCGGGACGGAGACCTACGAGCAGTACTTC. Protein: CASTPFAVGTETYEQYF.

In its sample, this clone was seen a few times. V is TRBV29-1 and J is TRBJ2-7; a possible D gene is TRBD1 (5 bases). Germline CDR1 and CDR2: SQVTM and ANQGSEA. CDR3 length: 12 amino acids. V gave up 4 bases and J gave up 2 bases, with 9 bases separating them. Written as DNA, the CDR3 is TGCAGCGTTGGACAGACTCCCTACGAGCAGTACTTC. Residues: CSVGQTPYEQYF.

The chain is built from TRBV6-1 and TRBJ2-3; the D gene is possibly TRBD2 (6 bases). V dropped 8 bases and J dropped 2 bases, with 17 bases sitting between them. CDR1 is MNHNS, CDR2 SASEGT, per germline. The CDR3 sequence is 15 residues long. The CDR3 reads CASPPGRGLTDTQYF. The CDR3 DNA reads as TGTGCCAGCCCCCCAGGTAGGGGACTCACAGATACGCAGTATTTT.

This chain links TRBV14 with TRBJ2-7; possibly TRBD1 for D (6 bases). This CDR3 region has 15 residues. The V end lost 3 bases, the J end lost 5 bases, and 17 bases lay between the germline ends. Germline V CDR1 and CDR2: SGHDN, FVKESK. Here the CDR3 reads CASSHKGTRLNEQYF. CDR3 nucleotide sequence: TGTGCCAGCAGCCATAAAGGGACAAGGTTAAACGAGCAGTACTTC. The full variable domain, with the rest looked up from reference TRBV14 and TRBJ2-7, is EAGVTQFPSHSVIEKGQTVTLRCDPISGHDNLYWYRRVMGKEIKFLLHFVKESKQDESGMPNNRFLAERTGGTYSTLKVQPAELEDSGVYFCASSHKGTRLNEQYFGPGTRLTVT.

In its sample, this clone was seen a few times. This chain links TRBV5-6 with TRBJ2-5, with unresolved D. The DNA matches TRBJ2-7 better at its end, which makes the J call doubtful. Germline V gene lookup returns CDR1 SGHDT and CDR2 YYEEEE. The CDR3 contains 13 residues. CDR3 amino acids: CASSLVSWGEQYF. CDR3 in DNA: TGTGCCAGCAGCTTGGTTAGCTGGGGCGAGCAGTACTTC.

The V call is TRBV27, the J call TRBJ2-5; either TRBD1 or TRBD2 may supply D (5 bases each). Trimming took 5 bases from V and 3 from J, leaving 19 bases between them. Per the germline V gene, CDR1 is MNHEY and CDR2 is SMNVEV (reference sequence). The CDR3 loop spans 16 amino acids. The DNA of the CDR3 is TGTGCCAGCAGTGCCCGACCCGGGACGGATAAAGAGACCCAGTACTTC. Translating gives CASSARPGTDKETQYF.

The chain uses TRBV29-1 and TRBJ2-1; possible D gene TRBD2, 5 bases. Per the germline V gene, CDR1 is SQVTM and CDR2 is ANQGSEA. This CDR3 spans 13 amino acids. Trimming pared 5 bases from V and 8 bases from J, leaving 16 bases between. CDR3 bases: TGCAGCGTTTCGGACGGGCGGGTTGATGAGCAGTTCTTC. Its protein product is CSVSDGRVDEQFF.

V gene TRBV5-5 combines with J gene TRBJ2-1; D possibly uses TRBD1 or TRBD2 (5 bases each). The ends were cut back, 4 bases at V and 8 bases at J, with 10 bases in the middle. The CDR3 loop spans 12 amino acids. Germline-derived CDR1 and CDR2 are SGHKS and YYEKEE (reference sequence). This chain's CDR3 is CASSPRGDEQFF. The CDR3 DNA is TGTGCCAGCAGCCCAAGGGGAGATGAGCAGTTCTTC.

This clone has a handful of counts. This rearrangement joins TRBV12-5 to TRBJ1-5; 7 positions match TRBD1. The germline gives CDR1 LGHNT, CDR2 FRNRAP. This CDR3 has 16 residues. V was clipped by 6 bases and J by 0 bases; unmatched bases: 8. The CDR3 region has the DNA TGTGCTAGTGGCTCCGGGACAGCTTATAGCAATCAGCCCCAGCATTTT. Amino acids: CASGSGTAYSNQPQHF.

CDR3 protein: CAWYDSSGANVLTF. The CDR3 DNA sequence: TGTGCCTGGTATGATAGCTCTGGGGCCAACGTCCTGACTTTC. This rearrangement joins TRBV30 to TRBJ2-6; the D is unclear. V was pared by 5 bases and J by 0 bases, with 8 bases between. The CDR3 runs 14 residues. Germline V gene data show CDR1 as GTSNPN and CDR2 as SVGIG (reference sequence).

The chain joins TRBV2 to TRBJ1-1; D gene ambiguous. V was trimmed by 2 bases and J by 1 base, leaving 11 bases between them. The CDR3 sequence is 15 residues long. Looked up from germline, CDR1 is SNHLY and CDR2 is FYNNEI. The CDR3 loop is CASSENTLTNTEAFF. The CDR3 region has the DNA TGTGCCAGCAGTGAAAACACTTTAACGAACACTGAAGCTTTCTTT.

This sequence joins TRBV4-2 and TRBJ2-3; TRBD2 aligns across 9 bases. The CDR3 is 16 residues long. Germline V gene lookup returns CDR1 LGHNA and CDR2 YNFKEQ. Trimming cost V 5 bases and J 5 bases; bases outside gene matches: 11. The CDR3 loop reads CASSTRGGGARDTQYF. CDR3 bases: TGTGCCAGCAGCACCCGTGGCGGGGGGGCCAGAGATACGCAGTATTTT.

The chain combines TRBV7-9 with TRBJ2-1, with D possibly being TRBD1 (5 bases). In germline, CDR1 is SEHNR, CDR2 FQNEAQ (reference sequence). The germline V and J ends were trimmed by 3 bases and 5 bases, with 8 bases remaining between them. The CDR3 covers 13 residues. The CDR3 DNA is TGTGCCAGCAGCTTTCCAGGGAACAATGAGCAGTTCTTC. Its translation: CASSFPGNNEQFF.

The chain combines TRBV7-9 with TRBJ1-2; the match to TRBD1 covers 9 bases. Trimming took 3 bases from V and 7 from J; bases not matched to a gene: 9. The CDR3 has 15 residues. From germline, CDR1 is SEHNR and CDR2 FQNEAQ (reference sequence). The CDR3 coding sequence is TGTGCCAGCAGCTTGTGGTACAGGGGGCTGGTTGGCTACACCTTC. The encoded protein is CASSLWYRGLVGYTF.